The clone carrying this TCR beta chain came up a few times. Its antigen is not identified. V lost 4 bases and J 4 bases, leaving 13 bases between the germline ends. Germline V lookup: CDR1 MNHNS, CDR2 SASEGT. The CDR3 consists of 14 residues. This entry comes from a study of beta chain features in type 1 diabetes. General observations from the study: The naive, central memory and Treg TCRB repertoires looked more alike in patients than they did in healthy donors. People with Type 1 diabetes carried modestly yet significantly shorter TCRB CDR3s in all four CD4+ subsets.

Per donor, one heparinised blood draw averaged roughly 110 mL. The entirety of the isolated RNA underwent reverse transcription, so expressed TCRB transcripts were sequenced. Sequenced by immunoSEQ multiplex PCR; TCRdb stores in-frame clones only, minus some. This sample carries 230,000 or so clones, more than 15% of them seen once, and the ten largest clones take about 0.078%. What was sequenced was naive CD4+ T cells from blood. The chain has TRBV6-1 and TRBJ1-2; D unresolved. The TCR originated in a man younger than 40 with type 1 diabetes. Here the CDR3 DNA reads TGTGCCAGCAGTGCTGCGGACGGTCCCTATGGCTACACCTTC. Protein sequence: CASSAADGPYGYTF.